Each of the 26 T cell receptor beta chains below was sequenced from the same sample in a study of shared clonotypes between healthy human individuals. Naive CD8 cells comprised CD45RO-negative, CCR7-positively selected cells, excluding terminally differentiated effector memory CD45RA+ cells. Here immunoSEQ multiplex PCR was the method, and the copy in TCRdb shows in-frame clones only, minus some. The sample consists of 560,000 or so clones, roughly 96% of them appearing once. Input material: naive CD8+ T cells sorted from blood. These receptors were collected from a young woman in good health.

The CDR3 DNA follows: TGCAGCGTTGAGGCGGCAGGGAAAGCTTTCTTT. It encodes CSVEAAGKAFF. The chain recombines TRBV29-1 with TRBJ1-1, with a possible D match to TRBD1 (5 bases). Trimming took off 3 bases at V and 9 bases at J, with 11 bases between the two ends. CDR1 and CDR2 (germline): SQVTM, ANQGSEA. The CDR3 sequence is 11 residues long.

This CDR3 is CASSLARTGELFF. The CDR3 region has the DNA TGCGCCAGCAGCTTGGCCCGCACCGGGGAGCTGTTTTTT. The J gene is TRBJ2-2, the V gene TRBV5-1; D gene uncertain. Germline loops: CDR1 SGHRS, CDR2 YFSETQ. This CDR3 spans 13 amino acids. V was pared by 0 bases and J by 4 bases, with 4 bases between.

This sequence joins TRBV28 and TRBJ2-1; TRBD2 matches at 12 bases. V lost 6 bases to trimming and J lost 2 bases; unmatched junction nucleotides: 14. Per germline, CDR1 MDHEN and CDR2 SYDVKM. The CDR3 totals 19 residues. As DNA, the CDR3 is TGTGCCAGCAGCTATGACAGGACTAGCGGGGACCCAACCTACAATGAGCAGTTCTTC. Its translation is CASSYDRTSGDPTYNEQFF.

The chain employs TRBV11-2 and TRBJ1-3; D is unclear. CDR3 length: 14 residues. The V gene's germline CDR1 is SGHAT and CDR2 FQNNGV. V gave up 5 bases and J gave up 10 bases, with 18 bases separating them. The CDR3 spells CASSPGDSSRTIYF. CDR3 DNA sequence: TGTGCCAGCAGCCCAGGTGACTCCAGCCGGACCATATATTTT.

With regard to this clone: A much bigger clone sits one base away, suggesting this may be a read error. This chain joins TRBV5-5 and TRBJ1-1; D unclear. The CDR3 runs to 11 residues. The V gene lost 3 bases and the J gene lost 1 base, with 1 base spanning the gap. Germline assignment: CDR1 SGHKS and CDR2 YYEKEE (reference sequence). In DNA form, the CDR3 reads TGTGCCAGCAGCTCGAACACTGAAGCTTTCTTT. Its protein product is CASSSNTEAFF.

The chain has TRBV5-6 and TRBJ2-1, with TRBD2 matching 7 bases. CDR1 and CDR2 (germline): SGHDT, YYEEEE. The CDR3 runs 13 residues. Trimming at V came to 3 bases and at J to 9 bases, leaving 6 bases not matched to a gene. As DNA, the CDR3 is TGTGCCAGCAGCTACCGACTAGCTGGTGAGCAGTTCTTC. Residues: CASSYRLAGEQFF.

This clone was detected once. V usage is TRBV11-2 and J usage is TRBJ1-4; 8 positions agree with TRBD1. Germline V gene lookup returns CDR1 SGHAT and CDR2 FQNNGV. Trimming cost V 4 bases and J 0 bases; bases outside gene matches: 7. CDR3 size: 17 residues. The CDR3 coding sequence is TGTGCCAGCAGCTCCCGACAGGGGAGGCCAACTAATGAAAAACTGTTTTTT. Encoded protein: CASSSRQGRPTNEKLFF.

The chain is built from TRBV7-9 and TRBJ2-3, with TRBD2 matching 7 bases. This CDR3 region has 14 residues. J was trimmed by 2 bases and V by 2 bases; bases with no gene match: 1. Germline CDR1 and CDR2: SEHNR and FQNEAQ (reference sequence). This CDR3 reads CASSLSGTTDTQYF. As DNA, the CDR3 is TGTGCCAGCAGCTTAAGCGGGACCACAGATACGCAGTATTTT.

With respect to this clone: At the DNA level, this CDR3 is encoded by other sequences in the same sample as well. This chain links TRBV14 with TRBJ2-7; no clear D gene. The germline V gene encodes CDR1 SGHDN and CDR2 FVKESK. The CDR3 has 11 residues. V gave up 3 bases and J gave up 4 bases, with 4 bases separating them. DNA for the CDR3: TGTGCCAGCAGCCAGGGTTACGAGCAGTACTTC. This sequence encodes CASSQGYEQYF.

The gene calls are TRBV5-1 and TRBJ2-7, with 11 bases fitting TRBD2. This CDR3 is built from 17 residues. Looked up from germline, CDR1 is SGHRS and CDR2 is YFSETQ. V shed 3 bases and J 2 bases; nucleotides not matched to a gene: 10. The CDR3 DNA is TGCGCCAGCAGCTCGACGACTAGCGGGATAACTCCCTACGAGCAGTACTTC. The encoded protein is CASSSTTSGITPYEQYF.

V and J are TRBV5-1 and TRBJ2-7, with 12 bases lining up with TRBD2. Germline lookup yields CDR1 SGHRS and CDR2 YFSETQ. Trimming removed 0 bases from V and 7 bases from J; junction bases left unmatched: 8. CDR3 length: 16 residues. The CDR3 loop reads CASSLALAGGPEEQYF. The CDR3 coding sequence is TGCGCCAGCAGCTTGGCCCTAGCGGGAGGGCCGGAAGAGCAGTACTTC.

The V and J genes are TRBV19 and TRBJ2-2; D not certain. The CDR3 covers 14 residues. Germline values: CDR1 LNHDA, CDR2 SQIVND (reference sequence). V gave up 3 bases and J gave up 6 bases, with 11 bases separating them. The CDR3 nucleotides read TGTGCCAGTAGTATTGGGGTTGGTCCCGGGGAGCTGTTTTTT. This encodes CASSIGVGPGELFF.

The V gene is TRBV9, the J gene TRBJ2-3; maybe TRBD1 (6 bases). The CDR3 spans 15 residues. Trimming removed 3 bases at V and 6 bases at J, with 17 bases between. Per germline, CDR1 SGDLS and CDR2 YYNGEE. The CDR3 spells CASSEIQGTTDTQYF. In DNA, the CDR3 is TGTGCCAGCAGCGAAATACAGGGCACCACGGATACGCAGTATTTT.

The V call is TRBV5-8, the J call TRBJ2-1; TRBD2 aligns across 8 bases. The germline gives CDR1 SGHTS, CDR2 YDEGEE. The CDR3 loop spans 16 amino acids. V lost 0 bases and J lost 6; bases outside the gene matches: 8. The CDR3 here is CASSLVFSGIGNEQFF. The CDR3 DNA reads TGTGCCAGCAGCTTGGTGTTTAGCGGGATTGGCAATGAGCAGTTCTTC.

The V call is TRBV10-3, the J call TRBJ2-7, with TRBD2 identical over 10 bases. Germline-derived CDR1 and CDR2 are ENHRY and SYGVKD. CDR3 length: 14 amino acids. The ends lost 10 bases at V and 5 bases at J; junction bases unmatched: 11. The CDR3 here is CATEPAGGPDEQYF. The DNA for the CDR3 is TGTGCCACCGAACCAGCGGGAGGGCCCGACGAGCAGTACTTC.

The DNA for the CDR3 is TGTGCCAGCAGCGCCATTGGGGGCCTAACCGGAACACCAAACTATGGCTACACCTTC. Translation gives CASSAIGGLTGTPNYGYTF. The J gene is TRBJ1-2, the V gene TRBV9, with D possibly matching TRBD1 (6 bases). The ends were cut back, 3 bases at V and 2 bases at J, with 26 bases in the middle. CDR3 length equals 19 residues. Germline-derived CDR1 and CDR2 are SGDLS and YYNGEE.

The rearrangement links TRBV19 to TRBJ2-5; D possibly uses TRBD1 or TRBD2 (5 bases each). Germline values: CDR1 LNHDA, CDR2 SQIVND (reference sequence). The CDR3 runs to 15 residues. Trimming stripped 5 bases from V and 11 bases from J, with 24 bases between. The CDR3 region is CASSSGRTYQGEQYF. CDR3 bases: TGTGCCAGTAGTTCGGGACGTACGTATCAAGGGGAGCAGTACTTC.

This chain connects TRBV19 to TRBJ2-7, with 8 bases lining up with TRBD1. With V trimmed by 1 base and J by 0 bases, 5 bases remained unmatched. Germline loops: CDR1 LNHDA, CDR2 SQIVND (reference sequence). This CDR3 contains 16 residues. This CDR3 reads CASSIGTGTGSYEQYF. In DNA, the CDR3 is TGTGCCAGTAGTATAGGGACCGGGACAGGCTCCTACGAGCAGTACTTC.

CDR3 region: CASSLGQGSNQPQHF. The CDR3 nucleotides read TGTGCCAGCAGCCTAGGACAGGGGAGCAATCAGCCCCAGCATTTT. V usage is TRBV27 and J usage is TRBJ1-5; 9 bases line up with TRBD1. The CDR3 runs to 15 residues. Germline V CDR1 and CDR2: MNHEY, SMNVEV (reference sequence). The V and J ends lost 6 bases and 1 base, in that order; junction bases with no gene match: 4.

The chain carries TRBV2 and TRBJ2-7; D may be TRBD1 (6 bases). The ends were cut back, 4 bases at V and 3 bases at J, with 13 bases in the middle. Per the germline V gene, CDR1 is SNHLY and CDR2 is FYNNEI. The CDR3 contains 14 residues. The CDR3 nucleotides are TGTGCCAGCAGTGCCCGGGACACCTTCTACGAGCAGTACTTC. The encoded protein is CASSARDTFYEQYF.

Turning to this clone: Other DNA sequences of this sample code for an identical CDR3. The chain joins TRBV27 to TRBJ1-5; 8 nucleotides agree with TRBD1. The germline CDR1 and CDR2 sequences are MNHEY and SMNVEV (reference sequence). The junction had 7 bases not matched to a gene; V was cut back by 5 bases and J by 4 bases. The CDR3 loop spans 15 amino acids. The CDR3 nucleotides read TGTGCCAGCAGTCTAGGGACAGGTGGAAATCAGCCCCAGCATTTT. It specifies CASSLGTGGNQPQHF.

The chain couples TRBV7-8 to TRBJ2-5; D call uncertain. The V end was cut by 3 bases, the J end by 5 bases, with 10 bases between. Germline assignment: CDR1 SGHVS and CDR2 FQNEAQ. This CDR3 is 13 amino acids long. The CDR3 DNA reads as TGTGCCAGCAGCTTGCCGCCGGAGGAGACCCAGTACTTC. Protein product: CASSLPPEETQYF.

The chain has TRBV7-9 and TRBJ2-7, with D tentatively TRBD2 (6 bases). The CDR3 runs to 17 residues. Germline loops: CDR1 SEHNR, CDR2 FQNEAQ (reference sequence). The ends were cut back, 3 bases at V and 0 bases at J, with 18 bases in the middle. The CDR3, as DNA: TGTGCCAGCAGCTTGGGGACCGGGACTGTAGACTCCTACGAGCAGTACTTC. Amino acids: CASSLGTGTVDSYEQYF.

This clone was observed once. This chain joins TRBV2 and TRBJ2-7; 7 nucleotides line up with TRBD1. Trimming removed 5 bases from V and 2 bases from J; junction bases left unmatched: 9. The CDR3 loop spans 15 amino acids. CDR1 SNHLY and CDR2 FYNNEI come from the germline V gene. CDR3 in amino acids: CASSPGTDTTYEQYF. The CDR3 DNA is TGTGCCAGCAGTCCCGGGACAGACACAACCTACGAGCAGTACTTC.

The V gene is TRBV28, the J gene TRBJ2-7, with 7 bases that match TRBD1. The CDR3 loop spans 14 amino acids. Germline values: CDR1 MDHEN, CDR2 SYDVKM. Losses at the gene ends were 5 bases for V and 3 bases for J; bases not matched to a gene: 7. The CDR3 bases are TGTGCCAGCAGTGTCTTCGGGGACAGCTACGAGCAGTACTTC. As protein: CASSVFGDSYEQYF.

This sequence joins TRBV15 and TRBJ2-1; D gene ambiguous. The CDR3 spans 13 residues. Trimming left V 3 bases short and J 2 bases short, with 5 bases between. The germline gives CDR1 LNHNV, CDR2 YYDKDF (reference sequence). The CDR3 region is CATSSATYNEQFF. CDR3 sequence (DNA): TGTGCCACCAGCAGCGCGACCTACAATGAGCAGTTCTTC.